The entry that follows covers one TCR beta chain sequence. This specimen belongs to a study of blood T cell repertoires in COVID-19. Profiling relied on immunoSEQ multiplex PCR, and the TCRdb table lists in-frame clones only, not all of them. The repertoire holds about 150,000 clones, with roughly 80% as singletons. Germline CDR1 SGHNT, CDR2 YYREEE (reference sequence). V lost 0 bases and J lost 6, with 13 bases in between. This CDR3 region has 15 residues. The chain has TRBV5-4 and TRBJ2-1; tentative D call: TRBD2 (5 bases). The sample taken for sequencing was peripheral blood. The clonotype originates from a woman in her fifties or sixties with acute or convalescent COVID-19. This CDR3 is CASSLGQLRGNEQFF. The DNA of the CDR3 is TGTGCCAGCAGCTTGGGCCAGCTACGGGGCAATGAGCAGTTCTTC.